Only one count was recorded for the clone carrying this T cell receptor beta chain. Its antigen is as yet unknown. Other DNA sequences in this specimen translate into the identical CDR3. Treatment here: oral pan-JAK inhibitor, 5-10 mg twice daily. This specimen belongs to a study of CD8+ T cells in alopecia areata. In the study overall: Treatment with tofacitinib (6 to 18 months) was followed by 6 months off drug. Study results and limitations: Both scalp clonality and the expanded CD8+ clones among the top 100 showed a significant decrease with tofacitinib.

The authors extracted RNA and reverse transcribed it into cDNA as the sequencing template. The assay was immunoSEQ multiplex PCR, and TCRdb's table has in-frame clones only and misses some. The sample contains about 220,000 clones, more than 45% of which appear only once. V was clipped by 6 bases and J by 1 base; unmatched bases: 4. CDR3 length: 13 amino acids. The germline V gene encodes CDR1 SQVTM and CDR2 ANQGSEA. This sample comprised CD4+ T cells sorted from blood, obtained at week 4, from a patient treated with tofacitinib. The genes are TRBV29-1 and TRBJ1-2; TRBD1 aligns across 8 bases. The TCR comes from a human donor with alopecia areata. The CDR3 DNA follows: TGCAGCGTAGATGACAGGGGTAACTATGGCTACACCTTC. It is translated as CSVDDRGNYGYTF.